This T cell receptor beta chain was sequenced during a study of memory CD4+ T cells and cytomegalovirus serostatus. CDR3 length equals 14 residues. V lost 5 bases to trimming and J lost 11 bases; unmatched junction nucleotides: 10. Germline V lookup: CDR1 KGHSH, CDR2 LQKENI. Method: immunoSEQ multiplex PCR; TCRdb's copy keeps in-frame clones and lacks some. This repertoire shows tens of thousands of clones, 60% to 85% found once; its top ten account for 0.5% to 0.65%. The sort gate was single viable CD3+CD4+CD8-CD45RO+ cells for memory CD4+ T cells. Total CD4+ T cells were enriched by CD4 positive selection.

The source of this sequence is an adult in good health and CMV-seronegative. This chain connects TRBV18 to TRBJ1-1, with 11 bases aligning to TRBD1. What was sequenced was memory CD4+ T cells from blood. DNA of the CDR3: TGTGCCAGCTCAACCGGGACAGGGGGTCCCTGGGCTTTCTTT. Amino acids: CASSTGTGGPWAFF.